These 10 T cell receptor beta chains came from one sample sequenced in a study of T-cell memory formation after mild COVID-19. Each CDR3 protein is one row after TCRdb ran MiXCR on the 5' RACE reads. This table holds approximately 260,000 distinct CDR3 sequences, about 17% found once. The material sequenced was PBMCs or a T cell subset sorted from them (not recorded which). These receptors all stem from a man aged 18 to 30 who had mild COVID-19 (a few samples of this study predate the infection). Cell type and time point are not known.

The V call is TRBV2, the J call TRBJ1-5; D ambiguous. V lost 4 bases to trimming and J lost 5 bases, with 9 bases between them. This CDR3 region has 13 residues. Germline V gene data show CDR1 as SNHLY and CDR2 as FYNNEI. This chain's CDR3 is CASSAVRDQPQHF. The CDR3 region has the DNA TGTGCCAGCAGTGCTGTCAGAGATCAGCCCCAGCATTTT. The full variable domain, in which reference TRBV2 and TRBJ1-5 provide the parts outside the CDR3, is EPEVTQTPSHQVTQMGQEVILRCVPISNHLYFYWYRQILGQKVEFLVSFYNNEISEKSEIFDDQFSVERPDGSNFTLKIRSTKLEDSAMYFCASSAVRDQPQHFGDGTRLSIL.

The rearrangement links TRBV18 to TRBJ2-1; possibly TRBD2 for D (5 bases). V dropped 2 bases and J dropped 6 bases, with 14 bases sitting between them. CDR1 KGHSH and CDR2 LQKENI come from the germline V gene. This CDR3 spans 15 amino acids. CDR3: CASSPGLSSFNEQFF. The CDR3 DNA is TGTGCCAGCTCACCAGGACTCAGTTCGTTCAATGAGCAGTTCTTC. The full variable domain, completed using reference TRBV18 and TRBJ2-1, is NAGVMQNPRHLVRRRGQEARLRCSPMKGHSHVYWYRQLPEEGLKFMVYLQKENIIDESGMPKERFSAEFPKEGPSILRIQQVVRGDSAAYFCASSPGLSSFNEQFFGPGTRLTVL.

The rearrangement uses TRBV24-1 and TRBJ2-4; D may be TRBD2 (5 bases). This CDR3 region has 16 residues. Germline loops: CDR1 KGHDR, CDR2 SFDVKD. Trimming took 0 bases from V and 0 from J, leaving 8 bases between them. The CDR3 sequence is CATSDLSRGAKNIQYF. CDR3 bases: TGTGCCACCAGTGATTTGTCCCGGGGAGCCAAAAACATTCAGTACTTC.

At least ten counts were recorded for this clonotype. The chain carries TRBV5-1 and TRBJ2-1; TRBD1 or TRBD2 may be the D gene (5 bases each). CDR3 size: 14 residues. CDR1 SGHRS and CDR2 YFSETQ come from the germline V gene. The V end was cut by 0 bases, the J end by 5 bases, with 9 bases between. The CDR3 sequence is CASSLGDLHNEQFF. The CDR3 nucleotides are TGCGCCAGCAGCTTGGGGGACCTCCACAATGAGCAGTTCTTC.

The V gene is TRBV29-1, the J gene TRBJ2-5, with TRBD1 as a possible D gene (6 bases). The length of the CDR3 is 13 residues. Germline CDR1 is SQVTM and CDR2 is ANQGSEA. Trimming took 5 bases from V and 3 from J, leaving 13 bases between them. CDR3 region: CSVLVRGEETQYF. The CDR3 DNA reads as TGCAGCGTTCTTGTCAGGGGCGAAGAGACCCAGTACTTC.

This chain connects TRBV7-9 to TRBJ1-4, with D hard to call. Germline V lookup: CDR1 SEHNR, CDR2 FQNEAQ (reference sequence). With 2 bases removed from V and 3 bases from J, the gap between germline ends came to 10 bases. The CDR3 has 15 amino acids. The CDR3 sequence is CASSLIKQPNEKLFF. The CDR3 DNA is TGTGCCAGCAGCTTAATAAAACAGCCTAATGAAAAACTGTTTTTT. The variable domain in full, with the rest retrieved from reference TRBV7-9 and TRBJ1-4, is DTGVSQNPRHKITKRGQNVTFRCDPISEHNRLYWYRQTLGQGPEFLTYFQNEAQLEKSRLLSDRFSAERPKGSFSTLEIQRTEQGDSAMYLCASSLIKQPNEKLFFGSGTQLSVL.

The CDR3 reads CASSPSQELAEAFF. The CDR3 DNA sequence: TGCGCCAGCAGCCCATCCCAGGAGCTCGCTGAAGCTTTCTTT. The chain links TRBV5-1 to TRBJ1-1; the D is unclear. V was trimmed by 4 bases and J by 6 bases, leaving 16 bases between them. CDR1 and CDR2 from the germline V gene are SGHRS and YFSETQ. The CDR3 covers 14 residues.

This clonotype was seen a handful of times. V is TRBV12-3 or TRBV12-4 and J is TRBJ1-2; 12 bases fit TRBD1. V gave up 5 bases and J gave up 14 bases; unmatched junction bases: 6. The CDR3 totals 12 residues. CDR3 in amino acids: CASSRDRGRRTF. In nucleotides, the CDR3 is TGTGCCAGCAGTCGGGACAGGGGGCGCAGAACCTTC.

The rearrangement links TRBV6-6 to TRBJ2-3; D gene unclear. The CDR3 extends over 14 amino acids. Germline values: CDR1 MNHNY, CDR2 SVGAGI (reference sequence). With 6 bases removed from V and 0 bases from J, the gap between germline ends came to 10 bases. CDR3: CASSYGASTDTQYF. CDR3 DNA: TGTGCCAGCAGCTATGGCGCGAGCACAGATACGCAGTATTTT.

The V and J genes are TRBV2 and TRBJ2-1; D unclear. This CDR3 has 11 amino acids. V was cut by 3 bases and J by 6 bases, with 3 bases left in between. CDR1 and CDR2 from the germline V gene are SNHLY and FYNNEI. The CDR3 bases are TGTGCCAGCAGTGAGAGCAATGAGCAGTTCTTC. Protein sequence: CASSESNEQFF.